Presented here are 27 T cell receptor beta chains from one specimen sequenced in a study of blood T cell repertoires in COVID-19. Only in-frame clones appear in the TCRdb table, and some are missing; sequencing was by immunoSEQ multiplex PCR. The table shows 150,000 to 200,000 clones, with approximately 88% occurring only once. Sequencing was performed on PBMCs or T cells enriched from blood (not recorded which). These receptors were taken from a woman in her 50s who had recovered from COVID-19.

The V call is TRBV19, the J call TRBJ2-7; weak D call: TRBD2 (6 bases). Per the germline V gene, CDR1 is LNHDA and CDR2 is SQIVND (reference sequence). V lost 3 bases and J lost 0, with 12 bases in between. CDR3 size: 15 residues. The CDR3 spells CASSIASGFSYEQYF. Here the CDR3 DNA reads TGTGCCAGTAGTATCGCCAGCGGGTTCTCCTACGAGCAGTACTTC.

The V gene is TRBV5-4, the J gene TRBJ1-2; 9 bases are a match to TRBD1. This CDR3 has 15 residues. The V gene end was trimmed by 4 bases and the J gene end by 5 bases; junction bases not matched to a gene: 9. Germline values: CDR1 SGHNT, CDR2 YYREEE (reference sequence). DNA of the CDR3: TGTGCCAGCAGCCCTAGGACAGGGGAGTTATATGGCTACACCTTC. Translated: CASSPRTGELYGYTF.

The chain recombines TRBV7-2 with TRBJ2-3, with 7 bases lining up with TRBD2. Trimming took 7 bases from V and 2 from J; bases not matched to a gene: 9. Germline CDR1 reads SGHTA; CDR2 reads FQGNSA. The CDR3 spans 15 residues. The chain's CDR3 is CASNIRAGPTDTQYF. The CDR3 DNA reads TGTGCCAGCAACATTCGAGCGGGGCCCACAGATACGCAGTATTTT.

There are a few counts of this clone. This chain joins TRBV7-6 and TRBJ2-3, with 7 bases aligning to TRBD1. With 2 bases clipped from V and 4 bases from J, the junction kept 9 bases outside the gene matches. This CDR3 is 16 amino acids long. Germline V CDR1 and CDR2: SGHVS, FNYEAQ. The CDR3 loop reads CASSLWVAGGADTQYF. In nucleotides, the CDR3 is TGTGCCAGCAGCTTATGGGTAGCAGGGGGTGCAGATACGCAGTATTTT.

The CDR3 loop reads CATGTANTGELFF. CDR3 DNA: TGTGCCACCGGGACAGCCAACACCGGGGAGCTGTTTTTT. The chain couples TRBV24-1 to TRBJ2-2; 7 bases line up with TRBD1. Germline V CDR1 and CDR2: KGHDR, SFDVKD. This CDR3 contains 13 residues. V shed 9 bases, J shed 2 bases, and the junction held 2 bases outside the gene matches.

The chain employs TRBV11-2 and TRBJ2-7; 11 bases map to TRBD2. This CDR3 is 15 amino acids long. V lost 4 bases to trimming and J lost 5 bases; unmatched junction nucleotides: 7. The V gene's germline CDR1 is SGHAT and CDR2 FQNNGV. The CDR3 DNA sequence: TGTGCCAGCAGCTCTATAGCGGGGGGGCCTGACGAGCAGTACTTC. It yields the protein CASSSIAGGPDEQYF.

The CDR3 DNA is TGCGCCAGCAGCGTCGGCTCGGGGGGGACCTACAATGAGCAGTTCTTC. Amino acids: CASSVGSGGTYNEQFF. The chain is built from TRBV4-3 and TRBJ2-1; 8 bases map to TRBD2. Trimming cost V 5 bases and J 2 bases; bases outside gene matches: 8. This CDR3 has 16 amino acids. From germline, CDR1 is LGHNA and CDR2 YSLEER.

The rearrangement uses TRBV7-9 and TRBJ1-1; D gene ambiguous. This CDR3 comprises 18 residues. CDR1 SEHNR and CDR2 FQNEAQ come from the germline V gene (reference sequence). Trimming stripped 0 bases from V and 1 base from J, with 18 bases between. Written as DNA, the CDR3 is TGTGCCAGCAGCTTAGCTCTAGATTTAAGGAACCGGAACACTGAAGCTTTCTTT. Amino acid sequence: CASSLALDLRNRNTEAFF.

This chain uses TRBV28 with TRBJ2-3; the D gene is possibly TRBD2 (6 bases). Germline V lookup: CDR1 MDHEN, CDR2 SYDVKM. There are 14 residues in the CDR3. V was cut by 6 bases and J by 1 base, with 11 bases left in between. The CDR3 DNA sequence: TGTGCCAGCAGGAACCAGCGGGGCACAGATACGCAGTATTTT. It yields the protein CASRNQRGTDTQYF.

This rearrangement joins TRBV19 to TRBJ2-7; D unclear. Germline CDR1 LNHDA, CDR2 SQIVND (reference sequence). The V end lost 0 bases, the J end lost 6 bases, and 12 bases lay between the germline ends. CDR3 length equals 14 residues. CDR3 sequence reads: CASSIEISTGEQYF. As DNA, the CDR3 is TGTGCCAGTAGTATAGAAATCAGTACGGGCGAGCAGTACTTC.

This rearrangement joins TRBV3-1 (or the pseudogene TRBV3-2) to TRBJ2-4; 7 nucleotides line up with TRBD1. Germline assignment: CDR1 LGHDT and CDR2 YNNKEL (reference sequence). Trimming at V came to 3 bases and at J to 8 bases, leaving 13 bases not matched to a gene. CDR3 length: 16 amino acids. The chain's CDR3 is CASSQEGDSLRDIQYF. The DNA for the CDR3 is TGTGCCAGCAGCCAGGAAGGGGACAGCCTGAGGGACATTCAGTACTTC.

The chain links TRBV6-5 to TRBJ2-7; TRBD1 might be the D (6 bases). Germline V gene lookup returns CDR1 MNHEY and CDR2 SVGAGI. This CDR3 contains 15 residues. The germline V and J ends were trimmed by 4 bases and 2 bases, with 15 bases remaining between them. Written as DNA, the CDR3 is TGTGCCAGCAGTTCCCCAGGACAGACCACCTACGAGCAGTACTTC. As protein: CASSSPGQTTYEQYF.

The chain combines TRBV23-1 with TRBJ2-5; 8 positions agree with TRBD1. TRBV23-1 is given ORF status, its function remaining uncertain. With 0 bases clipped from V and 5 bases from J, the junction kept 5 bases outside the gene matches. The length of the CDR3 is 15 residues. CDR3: CASSQSGRGHETQYF. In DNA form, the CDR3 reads TGCGCCAGCAGTCAATCGGGCAGGGGGCATGAGACCCAGTACTTC.

The CDR3 sequence is CSASPRGAYQETQYF. The DNA of the CDR3 is TGCAGTGCTAGTCCGCGGGGCGCGTACCAAGAGACCCAGTACTTC. The rearrangement uses TRBV20-1 and TRBJ2-5, with D possibly matching TRBD2 (6 bases). The CDR3 spans 15 residues. V lost 3 bases and J lost 0, with 14 bases in between. Germline-derived CDR1 and CDR2 are DFQATT and SNEGSKA (reference sequence).

The CDR3 reads CTSSRRGGAYNEQFF. The CDR3 DNA reads as TGCACCAGCAGCCGCCGCGGGGGGGCCTACAATGAGCAGTTCTTC. The chain combines TRBV1 with TRBJ2-1; TRBD2, the D gene given by the table, was not confirmed from the DNA. TRBV1 represents a pseudogene. The CDR3 sequence is 15 residues long.

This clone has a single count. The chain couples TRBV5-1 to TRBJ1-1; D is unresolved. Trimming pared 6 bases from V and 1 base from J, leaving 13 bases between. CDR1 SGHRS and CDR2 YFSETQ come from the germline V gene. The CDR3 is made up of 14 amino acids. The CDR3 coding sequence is TGCGCCAGCACCTCCCCTGGCGGGAACACTGAAGCTTTCTTT. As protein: CASTSPGGNTEAFF.

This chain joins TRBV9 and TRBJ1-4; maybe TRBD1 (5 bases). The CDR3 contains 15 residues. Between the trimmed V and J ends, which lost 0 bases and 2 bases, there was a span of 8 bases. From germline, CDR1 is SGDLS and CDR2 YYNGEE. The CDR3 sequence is CASSVAGVTNEKLFF. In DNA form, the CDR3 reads TGTGCCAGCAGCGTAGCGGGGGTTACTAATGAAAAACTGTTTTTT. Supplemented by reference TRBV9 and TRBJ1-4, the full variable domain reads DSGVTQTPKHLITATGQRVTLRCSPRSGDLSVYWYQQSLDQGLQFLIQYYNGEERAKGNILERFSAQQFPDLHSELNLSSLELGDSALYFCASSVAGVTNEKLFFGSGTQLSVL.

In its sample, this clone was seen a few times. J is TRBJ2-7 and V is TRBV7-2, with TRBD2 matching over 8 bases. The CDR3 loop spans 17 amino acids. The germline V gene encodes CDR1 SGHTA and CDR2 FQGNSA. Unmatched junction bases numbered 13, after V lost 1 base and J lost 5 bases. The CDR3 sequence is CASSLGGFGGGRNEQYF. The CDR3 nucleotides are TGTGCCAGCAGCTTAGGTGGCTTCGGGGGGGGAAGGAACGAGCAGTACTTC.

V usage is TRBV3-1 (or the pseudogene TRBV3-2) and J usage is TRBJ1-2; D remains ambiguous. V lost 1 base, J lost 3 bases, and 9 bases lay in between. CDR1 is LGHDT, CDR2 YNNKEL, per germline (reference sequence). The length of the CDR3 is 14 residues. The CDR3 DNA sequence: TGTGCCAGCAGCCAAGGGGTCAGGCACTATGGCTACACCTTC. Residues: CASSQGVRHYGYTF.

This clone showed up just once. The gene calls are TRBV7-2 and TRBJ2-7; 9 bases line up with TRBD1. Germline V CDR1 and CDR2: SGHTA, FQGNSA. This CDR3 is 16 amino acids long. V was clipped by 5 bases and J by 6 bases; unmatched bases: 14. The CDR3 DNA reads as TGTGCCAGCAGCCCGACCGGGGGACAGGGACAAGGCGAGCAGTACTTC. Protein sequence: CASSPTGGQGQGEQYF.

CDR3 protein: CAISEPGQGLNQPQHF. The CDR3 bases are TGTGCCATCAGTGAGCCGGGACAGGGTCTTAATCAGCCCCAGCATTTT. This chain connects TRBV10-3 to TRBJ1-5; 9 bases line up with TRBD1. The length of the CDR3 is 16 residues. Germline V gene sequence: CDR1 ENHRY, CDR2 SYGVKD. V lost 2 bases to trimming and J lost 4 bases; unmatched junction nucleotides: 6.

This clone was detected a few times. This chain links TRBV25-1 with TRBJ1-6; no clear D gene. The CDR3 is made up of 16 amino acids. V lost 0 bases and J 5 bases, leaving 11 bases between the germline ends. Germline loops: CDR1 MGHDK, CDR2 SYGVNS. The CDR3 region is CASSEYKGRNNSPLHF. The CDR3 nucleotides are TGTGCCAGCAGTGAATACAAAGGGAGGAATAATTCACCCCTCCACTTT.

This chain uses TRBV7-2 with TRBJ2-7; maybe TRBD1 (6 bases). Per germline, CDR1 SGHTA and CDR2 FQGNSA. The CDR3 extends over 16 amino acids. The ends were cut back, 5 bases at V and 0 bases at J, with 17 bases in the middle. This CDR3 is CASSTADSPISYEQYF. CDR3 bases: TGTGCCAGCAGCACGGCGGACAGCCCCATCTCCTACGAGCAGTACTTC.

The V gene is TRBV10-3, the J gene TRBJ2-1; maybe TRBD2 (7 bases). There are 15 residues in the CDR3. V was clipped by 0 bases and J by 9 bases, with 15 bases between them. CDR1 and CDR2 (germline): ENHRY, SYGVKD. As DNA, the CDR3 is TGTGCCATCAGTGAGTCCCGGGGGGCGCGAGGTGAGCAGTTCTTC. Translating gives CAISESRGARGEQFF.

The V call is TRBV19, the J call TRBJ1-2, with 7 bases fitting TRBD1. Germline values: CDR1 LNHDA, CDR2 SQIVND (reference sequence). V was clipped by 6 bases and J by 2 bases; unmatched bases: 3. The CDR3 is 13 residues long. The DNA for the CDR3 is TGTGCCAGTAGCACAGGGGCCAACTATGGCTACACCTTC. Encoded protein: CASSTGANYGYTF.

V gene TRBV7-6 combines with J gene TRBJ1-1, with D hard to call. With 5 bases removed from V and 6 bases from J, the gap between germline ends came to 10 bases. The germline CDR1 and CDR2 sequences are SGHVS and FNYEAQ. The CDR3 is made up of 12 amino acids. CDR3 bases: TGTGCCAGCAGCGGTGTGGCTTCTGAAGCTTTCTTT. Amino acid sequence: CASSGVASEAFF. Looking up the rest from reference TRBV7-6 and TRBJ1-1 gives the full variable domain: GAGVSQSPRYKVTKRGQDVALRCDPISGHVSLYWYRQALGQGPEFLTYFNYEAQQDKSGLPNDRFSAERPEGSISTLTIQRTEQRDSAMYRCASSGVASEAFFGQGTRLTVV.

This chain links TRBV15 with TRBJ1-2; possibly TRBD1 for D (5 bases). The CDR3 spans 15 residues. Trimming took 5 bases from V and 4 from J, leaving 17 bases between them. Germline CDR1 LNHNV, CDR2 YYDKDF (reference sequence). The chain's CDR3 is CATSVPKGLSYGYTF. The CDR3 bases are TGTGCCACCAGCGTCCCTAAGGGACTGAGCTATGGCTACACCTTC. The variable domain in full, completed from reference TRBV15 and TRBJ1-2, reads DAMVIQNPRYQVTQFGKPVTLSCSQTLNHNVMYWYQQKSSQAPKLLFHYYDKDFNNEADTPDNFQSRRPNTSFCFLDIRSPGLGDTAMYLCATSVPKGLSYGYTFGSGTRLTVV.